Listed here is a single T cell receptor (beta chain). Germline CDR1 is MDHEN and CDR2 is SYDVKM. Trimming took off 6 bases at V and 7 bases at J, with 18 bases between the two ends. The CDR3 contains 14 residues. This specimen belongs to a study of blood T cell repertoires in COVID-19. Assay used: immunoSEQ multiplex PCR; TCRdb lists only in-frame clones, some missing. The sample includes some 270,000 clones, under 90% of them seen just once. Sequencing was done on a sample of PBMCs or T cells enriched from blood (not recorded which). The chain employs TRBV28 and TRBJ1-2; tentatively, D is TRBD1 (6 bases). This TCR came from a woman in her sixties or seventies who had recovered from COVID-19. The CDR3 DNA is TGTGCCAGCAGCGTCACAGGGAAGGAGTCTGGCTACACCTTC. It yields the protein CASSVTGKESGYTF.